The present T cell receptor (beta chain) was sequenced within a study of T cells in Graves' hyperthyroidism and ophthalmopathy. Authors of the study amplified TCR beta CDR3 regions from RNA transcripts. The HTBI primer set drove a first-round RT-PCR of the TCR CDR3. TCRdb re-called the multiplex PCR reads with MiXCR, one entry per CDR3 protein. The data contain about 620,000 distinct CDR3 sequences, roughly 17% of them singletons. Hyperthyroidism was newly diagnosed in patients aged 18 to 65 (duration under 2 months). Exclusion criteria comprised uncontrolled infection, other autoimmune disease, pregnancy or lactation. Per the germline V gene, CDR1 is KGHDR and CDR2 is SFDVKD. V was shortened by 2 bases and J by 8 bases, with 17 bases between the two germline ends. The CDR3 spans 15 residues.

The rearrangement uses TRBV24-1 and TRBJ1-2; D unresolved. Sequencing was performed on blood. The source of this sequence is a woman in her twenties or thirties with Graves' hyperthyroidism. As DNA, the CDR3 is TGTGCCACCAGTGATTCGCGGGTACGGGGTTGGGGCTACACCTTC. Translating gives CATSDSRVRGWGYTF.